This T cell receptor beta chain stems from a study of blood T cell repertoires in COVID-19. Whole-study context: Acute and convalescent COVID-19 specimens originated in the United States, Italy and Spain. PBMCs, B-cell-depleted T cells, or T cells were the source of the cDNA or gDNA that made up the material.

Authors' methods: Counts of nucleated cells, estimated from reference gene primer amplification, were obtained. Here immunoSEQ multiplex PCR was the method, and the copy in TCRdb shows in-frame clones only, minus some. That table furnishes V, J and clone size, whereas the DNA furnished D and trimming. The data show around 140,000 clones, 84% seen once. This CDR3 has 17 residues. The germline V gene has CDR1 MNHEY and CDR2 SMNVEV (reference sequence). V lost 4 bases to trimming and J lost 0 bases, with 18 bases between them. This clone has just one count. The Seattle site enrolled patients during active infection and followed them longitudinally.

This clonotype was obtained from a man aged 25-45 years with COVID-19, enrolled during active disease. The rearrangement uses TRBV27 and TRBJ1-1, with a possible D match to TRBD1 (6 bases). Sequenced: peripheral blood. This chain's CDR3 is CASSSDQGDRLNTEAFF. CDR3 in DNA: TGTGCCAGCAGTTCCGATCAAGGCGACAGGCTGAACACTGAAGCTTTCTTT.